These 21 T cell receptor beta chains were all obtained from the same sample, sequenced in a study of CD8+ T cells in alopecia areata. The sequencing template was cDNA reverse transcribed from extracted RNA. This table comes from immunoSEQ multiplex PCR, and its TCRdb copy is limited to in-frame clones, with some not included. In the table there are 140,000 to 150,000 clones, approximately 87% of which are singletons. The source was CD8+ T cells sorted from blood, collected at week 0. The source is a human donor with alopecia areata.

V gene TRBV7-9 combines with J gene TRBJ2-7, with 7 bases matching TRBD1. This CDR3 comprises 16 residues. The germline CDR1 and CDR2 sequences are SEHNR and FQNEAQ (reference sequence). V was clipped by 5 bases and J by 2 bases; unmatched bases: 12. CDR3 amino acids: CASSPLERQGAYEQYF. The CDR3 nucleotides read TGTGCCAGCAGCCCCCTAGAAAGGCAGGGGGCCTACGAGCAGTACTTC. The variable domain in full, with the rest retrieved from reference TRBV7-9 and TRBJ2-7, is DTGVSQNPRHKITKRGQNVTFRCDPISEHNRLYWYRQTLGQGPEFLTYFQNEAQLEKSRLLSDRFSAERPKGSFSTLEIQRTEQGDSAMYLCASSPLERQGAYEQYFGPGTRLTVT.

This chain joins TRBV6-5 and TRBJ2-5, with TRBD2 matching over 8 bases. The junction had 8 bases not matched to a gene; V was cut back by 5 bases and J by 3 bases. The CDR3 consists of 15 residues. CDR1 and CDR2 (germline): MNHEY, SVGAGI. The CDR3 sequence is CASSQTGTREETQYF. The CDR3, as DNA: TGTGCCAGCAGTCAAACGGGGACTAGGGAAGAGACCCAGTACTTC.

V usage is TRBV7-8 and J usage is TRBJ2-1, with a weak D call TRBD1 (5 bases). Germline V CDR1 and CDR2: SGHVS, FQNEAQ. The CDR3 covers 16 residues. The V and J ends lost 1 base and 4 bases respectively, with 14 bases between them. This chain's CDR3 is CASSLEKGNRYNEQFF. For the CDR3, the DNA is TGTGCCAGCAGCTTAGAGAAGGGGAATAGGTACAATGAGCAGTTCTTC. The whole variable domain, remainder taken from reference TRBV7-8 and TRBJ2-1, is GAGVSQSPRYKVAKRGQDVALRCDPISGHVSLFWYQQALGQGPEFLTYFQNEAQLDKSGLPSDRFFAERPEGSVSTLKIQRTQQEDSAVYLCASSLEKGNRYNEQFFGPGTRLTVL.

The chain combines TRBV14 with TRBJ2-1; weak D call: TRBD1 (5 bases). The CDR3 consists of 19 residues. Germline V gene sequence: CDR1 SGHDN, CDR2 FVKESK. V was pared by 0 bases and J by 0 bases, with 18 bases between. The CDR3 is CASSQDREGRWSSYNEQFF. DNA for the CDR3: TGTGCCAGCAGCCAAGACAGGGAAGGACGGTGGTCCTCCTACAATGAGCAGTTCTTC.

The CDR3 DNA is TGTGCCAGCAGCTGGAACACTGAAGCTTTCTTT. It yields the protein CASSWNTEAFF. This sequence joins TRBV6-6 and TRBJ1-1, with no clear D. V lost 6 bases and J 1 base, leaving 3 bases between the germline ends. The CDR3 is 11 residues long. CDR1 is MNHNY and CDR2 is SVGAGI in the germline V gene (reference sequence).

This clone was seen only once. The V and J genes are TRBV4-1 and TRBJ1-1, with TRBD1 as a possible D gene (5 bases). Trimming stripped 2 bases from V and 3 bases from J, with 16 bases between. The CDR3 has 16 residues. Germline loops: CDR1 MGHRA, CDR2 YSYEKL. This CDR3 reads CASSQIGSGADTEAFF. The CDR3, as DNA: TGCGCCAGCAGCCAAATAGGGAGCGGGGCGGACACTGAAGCTTTCTTT.

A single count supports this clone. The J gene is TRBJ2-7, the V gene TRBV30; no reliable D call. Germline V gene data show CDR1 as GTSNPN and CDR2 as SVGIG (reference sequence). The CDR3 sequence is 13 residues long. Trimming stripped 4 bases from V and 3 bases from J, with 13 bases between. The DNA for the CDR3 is TGTGCCTGGATGGCGGAGACGGACTACGAGCAGTACTTC. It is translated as CAWMAETDYEQYF.

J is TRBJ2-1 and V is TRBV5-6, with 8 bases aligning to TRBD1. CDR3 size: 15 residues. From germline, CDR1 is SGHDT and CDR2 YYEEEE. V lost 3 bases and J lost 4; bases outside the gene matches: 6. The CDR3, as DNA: TGTGCCAGCAGCTGGGGGACAGGCCCATACAATGAGCAGTTCTTC. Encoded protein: CASSWGTGPYNEQFF.

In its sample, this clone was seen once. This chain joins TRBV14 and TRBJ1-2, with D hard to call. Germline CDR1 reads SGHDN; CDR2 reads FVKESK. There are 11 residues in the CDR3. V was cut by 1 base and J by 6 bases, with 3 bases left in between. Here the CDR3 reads CASSQGHGYTF. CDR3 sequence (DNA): TGTGCCAGCAGCCAAGGGCATGGCTACACCTTC.

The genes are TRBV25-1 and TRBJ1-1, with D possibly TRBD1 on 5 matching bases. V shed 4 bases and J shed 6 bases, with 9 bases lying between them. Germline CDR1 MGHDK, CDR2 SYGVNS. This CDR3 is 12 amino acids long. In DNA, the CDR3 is TGTGCCAGCAGTGGGGACCAGCCTGAAGCTTTCTTT. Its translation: CASSGDQPEAFF. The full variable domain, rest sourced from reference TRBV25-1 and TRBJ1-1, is EADIYQTPRYLVIGTGKKITLECSQTMGHDKMYWYQQDPGMELHLIHYSYGVNSTEKGDLSSESTVSRIRTEHFPLTLESARPSHTSQYLCASSGDQPEAFFGQGTRLTVV.

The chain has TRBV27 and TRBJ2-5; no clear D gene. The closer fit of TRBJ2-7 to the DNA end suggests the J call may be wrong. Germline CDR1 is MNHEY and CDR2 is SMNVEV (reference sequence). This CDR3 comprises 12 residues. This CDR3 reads CASSASSYEQYF. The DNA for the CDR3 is TGTGCCAGCAGTGCGAGCTCCTACGAGCAGTACTTC.

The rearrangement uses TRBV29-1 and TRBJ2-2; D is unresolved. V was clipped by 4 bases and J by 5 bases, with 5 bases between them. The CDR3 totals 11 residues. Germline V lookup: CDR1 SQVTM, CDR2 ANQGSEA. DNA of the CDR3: TGCAGCGTTGGAACGACCGGGGAGCTGTTTTTT. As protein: CSVGTTGELFF.

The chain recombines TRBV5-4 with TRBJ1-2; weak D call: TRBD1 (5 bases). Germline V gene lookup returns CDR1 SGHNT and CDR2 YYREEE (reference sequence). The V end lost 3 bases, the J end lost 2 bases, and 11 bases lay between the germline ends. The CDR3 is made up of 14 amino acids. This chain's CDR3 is CASSSRDSNYGYTF. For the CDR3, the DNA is TGTGCCAGCAGCTCCAGGGATTCCAACTATGGCTACACCTTC.

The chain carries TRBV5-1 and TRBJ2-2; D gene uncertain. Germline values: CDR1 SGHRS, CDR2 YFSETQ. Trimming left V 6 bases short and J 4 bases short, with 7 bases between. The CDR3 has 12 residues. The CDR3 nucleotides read TGCGCCAGCACCCCGGGCACCGGGGAGCTGTTTTTT. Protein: CASTPGTGELFF.

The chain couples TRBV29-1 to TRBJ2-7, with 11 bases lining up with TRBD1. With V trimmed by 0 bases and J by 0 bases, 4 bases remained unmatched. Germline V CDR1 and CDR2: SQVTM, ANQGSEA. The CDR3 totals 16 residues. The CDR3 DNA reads TGCAGCGTTGAAGATTCGGGGACAGGGGGCTCCTACGAGCAGTACTTC. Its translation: CSVEDSGTGGSYEQYF.

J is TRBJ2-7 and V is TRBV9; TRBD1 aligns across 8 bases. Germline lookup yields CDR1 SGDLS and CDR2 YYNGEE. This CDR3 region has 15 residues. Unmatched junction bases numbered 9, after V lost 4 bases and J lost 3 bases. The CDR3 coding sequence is TGTGCCAGCAGCCCCGGGACAGGAAGAAACTACGAGCAGTACTTC. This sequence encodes CASSPGTGRNYEQYF.

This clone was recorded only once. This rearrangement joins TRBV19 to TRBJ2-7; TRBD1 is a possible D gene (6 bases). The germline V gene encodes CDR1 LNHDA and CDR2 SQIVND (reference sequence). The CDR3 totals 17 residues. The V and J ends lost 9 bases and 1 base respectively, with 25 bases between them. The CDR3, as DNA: TGTGCCAGCCAAGAGGGCCCGCGCAGGGGATTATCCTACGAGCAGTACTTC. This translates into CASQEGPRRGLSYEQYF. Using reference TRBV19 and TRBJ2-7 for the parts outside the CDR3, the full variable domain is DGGITQSPKYLFRKEGQNVTLSCEQNLNHDAMYWYRQDPGQGLRLIYYSQIVNDFQKGDIAEGYSVSREKKESFPLTVTSAQKNPTAFYLCASQEGPRRGLSYEQYFGPGTRLTVT.

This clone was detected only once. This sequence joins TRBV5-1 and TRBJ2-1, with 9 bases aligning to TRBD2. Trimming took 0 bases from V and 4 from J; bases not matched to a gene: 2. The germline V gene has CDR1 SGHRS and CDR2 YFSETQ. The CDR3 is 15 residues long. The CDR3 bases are TGCGCCAGCAGCTTGGGACTAGCGGTATACAATGAGCAGTTCTTC. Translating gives CASSLGLAVYNEQFF.

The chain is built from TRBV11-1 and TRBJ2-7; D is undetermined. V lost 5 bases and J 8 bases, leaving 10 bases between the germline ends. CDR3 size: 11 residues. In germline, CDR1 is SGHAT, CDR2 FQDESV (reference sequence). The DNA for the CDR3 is TGTGCCAGCAGCCTCTCCCGGCAGCAGTACTTC. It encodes CASSLSRQQYF.

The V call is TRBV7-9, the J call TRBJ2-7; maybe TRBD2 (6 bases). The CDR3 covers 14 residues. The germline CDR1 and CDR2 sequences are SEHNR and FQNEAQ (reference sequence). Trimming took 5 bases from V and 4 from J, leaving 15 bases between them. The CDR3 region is CASSPLRGLYEQYF. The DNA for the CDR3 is TGTGCCAGCAGCCCCCTGCGGGGCCTGTACGAGCAGTACTTC.

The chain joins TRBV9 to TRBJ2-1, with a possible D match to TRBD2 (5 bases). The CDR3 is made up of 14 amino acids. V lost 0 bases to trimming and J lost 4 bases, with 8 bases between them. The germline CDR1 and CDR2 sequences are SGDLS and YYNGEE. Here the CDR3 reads CASSVGRAYNEQFF. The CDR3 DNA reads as TGTGCCAGCAGCGTAGGGCGGGCGTACAATGAGCAGTTCTTC.